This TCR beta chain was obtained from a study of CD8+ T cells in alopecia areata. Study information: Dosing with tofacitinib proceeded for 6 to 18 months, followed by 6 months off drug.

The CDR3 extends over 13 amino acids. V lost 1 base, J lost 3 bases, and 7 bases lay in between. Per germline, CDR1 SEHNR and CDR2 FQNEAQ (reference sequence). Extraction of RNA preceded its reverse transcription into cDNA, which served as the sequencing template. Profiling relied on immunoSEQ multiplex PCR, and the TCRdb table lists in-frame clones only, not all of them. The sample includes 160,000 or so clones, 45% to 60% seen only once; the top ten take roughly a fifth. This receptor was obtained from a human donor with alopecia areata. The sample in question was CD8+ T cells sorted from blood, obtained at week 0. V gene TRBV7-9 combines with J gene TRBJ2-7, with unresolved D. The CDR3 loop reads CASSLVGVYEQYF. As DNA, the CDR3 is TGTGCCAGCAGCTTAGTAGGAGTCTACGAGCAGTACTTC.